The 3 T cell receptor beta chains below all came from one sample that was sequenced in a study of T cell responses to AZD1222 COVID-19 vaccine. Sequencing was performed with immunoSEQ multiplex PCR; in TCRdb, only in-frame clones are kept and a portion is missing. The sample yields 65,000 to 85,000 clones, over 75% seen once. The sample was peripheral blood, taken 28 days after the second AZD1222 dose. The receptors stem from an adult who received the AZD1222 COVID-19 vaccine.

J is TRBJ1-5 and V is TRBV19; unclear D gene. The V and J ends lost 1 base and 4 bases respectively, with 8 bases between them. Germline V gene data show CDR1 as LNHDA and CDR2 as SQIVND (reference sequence). The CDR3 runs 14 residues. Here the CDR3 reads CASSIGQPNQPQHF. The DNA of the CDR3 is TGTGCCAGTAGTATAGGGCAGCCAAATCAGCCCCAGCATTTT.

The chain is built from TRBV20-1 and TRBJ1-5, with a weak D call TRBD1 (5 bases). The CDR3 runs 12 residues. V lost 3 bases to trimming and J lost 4 bases, with 7 bases between them. Germline loops: CDR1 DFQATT, CDR2 SNEGSKA (reference sequence). The CDR3 region is CSASRQNQPQHF. The CDR3 DNA reads as TGCAGTGCTAGTAGACAGAATCAGCCCCAGCATTTT.

The chain couples TRBV27 to TRBJ2-3; 15 positions agree with TRBD2. Germline-derived CDR1 and CDR2 are MNHEY and SMNVEV (reference sequence). With V trimmed by 6 bases and J by 2 bases, 6 bases remained unmatched. The CDR3 sequence is 17 residues long. CDR3 sequence reads: CASRGLAGGTYTDTQYF. DNA of the CDR3: TGTGCCAGCAGGGGACTAGCGGGGGGTACCTACACAGATACGCAGTATTTT.